A single TCR beta chain is shown here with its context. Its antigen is not identified. This entry is derived from a study of T cells after yellow fever vaccination. Deletions cut 8 bases from V and 0 bases from J, with 11 bases between. This CDR3 contains 14 residues. CDR1 is MDHEN, CDR2 SYDVKM, per germline. TCRdb reanalysed the 5' RACE reads using MiXCR and keeps one entry per CDR3 protein. The sample shows hundreds of thousands of distinct CDR3 sequences, around 8.6% of them seen only once. Regarding the study as a whole: Within FACS-sorted repertoires, abundant clonotypes contaminating from the bulk population could be present.

The chain employs TRBV28 and TRBJ1-5; D not resolved. This receptor was identified in a man aged 18 to 30 who received the YFV17D yellow fever vaccine. This specimen was CD4+ T cells sorted from PBMCs, taken 5 days after the yellow fever booster vaccination. CDR3 sequence (DNA): TGTGCCAGCCGCAGACCCAATAGCAATCAGCCCCAGCATTTT. Translation: CASRRPNSNQPQHF.